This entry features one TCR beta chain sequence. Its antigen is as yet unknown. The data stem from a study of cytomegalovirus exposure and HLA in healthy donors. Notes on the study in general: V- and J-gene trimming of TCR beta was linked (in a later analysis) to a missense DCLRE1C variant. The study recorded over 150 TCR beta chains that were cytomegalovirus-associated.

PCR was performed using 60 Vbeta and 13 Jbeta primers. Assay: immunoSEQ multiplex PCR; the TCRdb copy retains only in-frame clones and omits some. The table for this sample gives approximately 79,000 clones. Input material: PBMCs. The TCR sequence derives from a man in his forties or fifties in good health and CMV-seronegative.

CDR3 in DNA: TGCGCCAGCAGCCCTGCCCGTAGCTCCTACAATGAGCAGTTCTTC. Amino acids: CASSPARSSYNEQFF. J is TRBJ2-1 and V is TRBV5-1, with no clear D. The CDR3 is made up of 15 amino acids. CDR1 and CDR2 (germline): SGHRS, YFSETQ. Trimming stripped 4 bases from V and 0 bases from J, with 11 bases between.